These 18 T cell receptor beta chains were all obtained from the same sample, sequenced in a study of somatic mutations in cytotoxic T cells in rheumatoid arthritis. Sequencing used immunoSEQ multiplex PCR; TCRdb keeps in-frame clones, though not all of them. The table has 15,000 or so clones, roughly 74% seen once. Sequencing was done on a sample of CD8+ T cells sorted from blood. The receptor source for this set is an adult with rheumatoid arthritis.

The V gene is TRBV13, the J gene TRBJ2-5; D remains unclear. CDR3 size: 13 residues. CDR1 PRHDT and CDR2 FYEKMQ come from the germline V gene (reference sequence). Trimming shortened V by 4 bases and J by 4 bases, and 10 bases separated the two germline ends. The CDR3 spells CASSSPEGETQYF. Written as DNA, the CDR3 is TGTGCCAGCAGCTCACCCGAAGGAGAGACCCAGTACTTC.

The chain couples TRBV29-1 to TRBJ1-2; 7 bases are shared with TRBD1. V trimming: 6 bases; J trimming: 2 bases; junction bases outside the gene matches: 3. The CDR3 consists of 12 residues. Germline values: CDR1 SQVTM, CDR2 ANQGSEA. Here the CDR3 reads CSVYRGNYGYTF. CDR3 nucleotides: TGCAGCGTATACAGGGGAAACTATGGCTACACCTTC.

This clone was seen a single time. This chain links TRBV11-2 with TRBJ2-7; D is ambiguous. Germline V gene lookup returns CDR1 SGHAT and CDR2 FQNNGV. Trimming left V 1 base short and J 3 bases short, with 4 bases between. There are 12 residues in the CDR3. The DNA for the CDR3 is TGTGCCAGCAGCTTAGCTGGCTACGAGCAGTACTTC. Its translation is CASSLAGYEQYF.

The chain is built from TRBV9 and TRBJ1-1, with D unresolved. Germline V lookup: CDR1 SGDLS, CDR2 YYNGEE. There are 15 residues in the CDR3. V lost 3 bases, J lost 1 base, and 13 bases lay in between. This CDR3 reads CASSGHVLGNTEAFF. The CDR3 DNA is TGTGCCAGCAGCGGACACGTTTTGGGGAACACTGAAGCTTTCTTT.

V and J are TRBV11-2 and TRBJ2-1; D is undetermined. This CDR3 contains 12 residues. The germline V gene has CDR1 SGHAT and CDR2 FQNNGV. Trimming left V 5 bases short and J 4 bases short, with 6 bases between. The CDR3 DNA reads as TGTGCCAGCAGCCGCTGGTACAATGAGCAGTTCTTC. Protein product: CASSRWYNEQFF.

The J gene is TRBJ2-1, the V gene TRBV11-2; 8 bases are a match to TRBD2. The CDR3 has 17 residues. Looked up from germline, CDR1 is SGHAT and CDR2 is FQNNGV. V gave up 1 base and J gave up 5 bases; unmatched junction bases: 10. This chain's CDR3 is CASSLVGQRGPHNEQFF. CDR3 bases: TGTGCCAGCAGCTTAGTGGGCCAGCGGGGGCCCCACAATGAGCAGTTCTTC. The whole variable domain, remainder taken from reference TRBV11-2 and TRBJ2-1, is EAGVAQSPRYKIIEKRQSVAFWCNPISGHATLYWYQQILGQGPKLLIQFQNNGVVDDSQLPKDRFSAERLKGVDSTLKIQPAKLEDSAVYLCASSLVGQRGPHNEQFFGPGTRLTVL.

V is TRBV5-1 and J is TRBJ2-1, with 11 nucleotides matching TRBD1. The CDR3 runs to 15 residues. Germline V gene sequence: CDR1 SGHRS, CDR2 YFSETQ. The J segment lost 8 bases and the V segment lost 4 bases, leaving 8 bases of the junction unmatched. The CDR3 bases are TGCGCCAGCAGCCATGGACAGGGGGCAATTGATGAGCAGTTCTTC. This codes for CASSHGQGAIDEQFF. Variable domain in full (rest from reference TRBV5-1 and TRBJ2-1): KAGVTQTPRYLIKTRGQQVTLSCSPISGHRSVSWYQQTPGQGLQFLFEYFSETQRNKGNFPGRFSGRQFSNSRSEMNVSTLELGDSALYLCASSHGQGAIDEQFFGPGTRLTVL.

The chain has TRBV10-2 and TRBJ2-4; a possible D gene is TRBD2 (6 bases). V gave up 1 base and J gave up 9 bases, with 13 bases separating them. Germline CDR1 is WSHSY and CDR2 is SAAADI. The CDR3 contains 14 residues. CDR3 sequence reads: CASSEYGGAGIQYF. CDR3 sequence (DNA): TGCGCCAGCAGTGAGTACGGGGGAGCGGGCATTCAGTACTTC.

This clone was observed a handful of times. The V gene is TRBV4-1, the J gene TRBJ1-2; D is perhaps TRBD1 (5 bases). The CDR3 totals 15 residues. Germline CDR1 and CDR2: MGHRA and YSYEKL. V was shortened by 6 bases and J by 5 bases, with 19 bases between the two germline ends. The CDR3 region has the DNA TGCGCCAGCAGTCGAACCTCGGGGGGAGGTTATGGCTACACCTTC. Protein sequence: CASSRTSGGGYGYTF.

The chain recombines TRBV28 with TRBJ1-5; D uncertain. Between the trimmed V and J ends, which lost 4 bases and 2 bases, there was a span of 9 bases. This CDR3 spans 14 amino acids. Germline CDR1 and CDR2: MDHEN and SYDVKM. The CDR3 region is CASSYRAGNQPQHF. In DNA form, the CDR3 reads TGTGCCAGCAGTTACCGGGCGGGCAATCAGCCCCAGCATTTT.

This clone was observed a single time. CDR3 amino acids: CSVVQGPGNTIYF. The CDR3 DNA is TGCAGCGTAGTACAGGGTCCCGGAAACACCATATATTTT. V is TRBV29-1 and J is TRBJ1-3; a weak D match, TRBD1 (6 bases). The CDR3 extends over 13 amino acids. The V end lost 6 bases, the J end lost 4 bases, and 13 bases lay between the germline ends. The germline CDR1 and CDR2 sequences are SQVTM and ANQGSEA.

The chain uses TRBV7-9 and TRBJ2-6; D remains ambiguous. Germline loops: CDR1 SEHNR, CDR2 FQNEAQ (reference sequence). V lost 5 bases and J lost 0, with 14 bases in between. This CDR3 is 17 amino acids long. CDR3 amino acids: CASSLHYGDSGANVLTF. CDR3 nucleotide sequence: TGTGCCAGCAGCCTACATTACGGTGACTCTGGGGCCAACGTCCTGACTTTC.

The chain uses TRBV4-1 and TRBJ2-4, with 9 bases lining up with TRBD1. This CDR3 is 19 amino acids long. V lost 0 bases and J lost 4; bases outside the gene matches: 13. Germline V gene lookup returns CDR1 MGHRA and CDR2 YSYEKL. CDR3 in DNA: TGCGCCAGCAGCCAAGATCGCATGGGACAGGGATACTCAAAAAACATTCAGTACTTC. This encodes CASSQDRMGQGYSKNIQYF.

This sequence joins TRBV12-5 and TRBJ2-5, with D possibly matching TRBD2 (5 bases). The CDR3 contains 17 residues. The V and J ends lost 1 base and 4 bases respectively, with 19 bases between them. CDR1 and CDR2 from the germline V gene are LGHNT and FRNRAP. CDR3 amino acids: CASGLDPTPGISETQYF. CDR3 sequence (DNA): TGTGCTAGTGGTTTGGATCCGACCCCGGGGATATCAGAGACCCAGTACTTC.

This clone showed up just a few times. The V call is TRBV4-1, the J call TRBJ2-2; D is unclear. CDR1 MGHRA and CDR2 YSYEKL come from the germline V gene. The CDR3 loop spans 14 amino acids. Trimming shortened V by 0 bases and J by 4 bases, and 6 bases separated the two germline ends. The CDR3 region is CASSQDGLTGELFF. CDR3 sequence (DNA): TGCGCCAGCAGCCAAGATGGGCTCACCGGGGAGCTGTTTTTT.

The chain links TRBV11-3 to TRBJ2-1; D may be TRBD1 (5 bases). The CDR3 runs to 14 residues. Trimming left V 7 bases short and J 3 bases short, with 13 bases between. CDR1 is SGHNT, CDR2 YENEEA, per germline. The CDR3 spells CASKKGSSYNEQFF. CDR3 nucleotides: TGTGCCAGCAAAAAGGGGTCGAGCTACAATGAGCAGTTCTTC.

The chain employs TRBV4-1 and TRBJ1-1; no reliable D call. The CDR3 length is 15 residues. V was cut by 3 bases and J by 4 bases, with 15 bases left in between. Per germline, CDR1 MGHRA and CDR2 YSYEKL. The CDR3 is CASSQGARIGTEAFF. CDR3 DNA sequence: TGCGCCAGCAGCCAGGGTGCCCGCATAGGCACTGAAGCTTTCTTT.

By frequency in the sample, this clone is large (0.1 to 1%). The chain is built from TRBV4-1 and TRBJ1-1; D is uncertain. Germline CDR1 is MGHRA and CDR2 is YSYEKL. This CDR3 has 14 residues. Trimming shortened V by 6 bases and J by 1 base, and 12 bases separated the two germline ends. The CDR3 sequence: CASSTRAENTEAFF. The CDR3 DNA reads as TGCGCCAGCAGTACCCGGGCAGAGAACACTGAAGCTTTCTTT.